Given below is one T cell receptor beta chain in context. What it binds is unknown. This sample was taken from a study of graft-versus-host responses after intestinal transplantation. Looking at the study overall: Among the recipients, transplants were multivisceral, liver-intestinal, or isolated intestinal.

Clones were read by immunoSEQ multiplex PCR, and TCRdb kept only the in-frame ones, dropping some. The table has nearly 20,000 clones, about 89% seen once. V was pared by 4 bases and J by 7 bases, with 11 bases between. Germline V gene lookup returns CDR1 MNHEY and CDR2 SMNVEV (reference sequence). The CDR3 loop spans 13 amino acids. Study conclusions and caveats: Graft-donor T cell macrochimerism coincided with high graft-versus-host to host-versus-graft clonal ratios in allografts.

V gene TRBV27 combines with J gene TRBJ2-1; no reliable D call. The sequence derives from a human patient who received an intestinal transplant, so some T cells may come from the graft donor. Source: PBMCs, taken about 240 days after intestinal transplant. The CDR3 DNA is TGTGCCAGCAGTTACCGTCTTCTTAATGAGCAGTTCTTC. This sequence encodes CASSYRLLNEQFF.